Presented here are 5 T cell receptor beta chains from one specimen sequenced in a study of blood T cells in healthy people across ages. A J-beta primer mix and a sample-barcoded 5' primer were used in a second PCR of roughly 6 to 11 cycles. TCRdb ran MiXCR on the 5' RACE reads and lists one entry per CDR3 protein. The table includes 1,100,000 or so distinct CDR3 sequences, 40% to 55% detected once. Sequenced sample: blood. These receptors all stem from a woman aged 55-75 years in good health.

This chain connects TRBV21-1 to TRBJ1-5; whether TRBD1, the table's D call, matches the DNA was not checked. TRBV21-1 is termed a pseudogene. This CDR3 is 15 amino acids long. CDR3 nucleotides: TGTGCCAGCAACTCCAAGGGACAGACGCATCAGCCCCAGCATTTT. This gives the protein CASNSKGQTHQPQHF.

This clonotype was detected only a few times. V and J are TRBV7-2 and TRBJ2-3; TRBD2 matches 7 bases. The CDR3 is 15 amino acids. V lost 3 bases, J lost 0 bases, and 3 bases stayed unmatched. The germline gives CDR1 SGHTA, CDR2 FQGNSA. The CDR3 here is CASSLWGGSTDTQYF. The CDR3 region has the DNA TGTGCCAGCAGCTTGTGGGGGGGGAGCACAGATACGCAGTATTTT.

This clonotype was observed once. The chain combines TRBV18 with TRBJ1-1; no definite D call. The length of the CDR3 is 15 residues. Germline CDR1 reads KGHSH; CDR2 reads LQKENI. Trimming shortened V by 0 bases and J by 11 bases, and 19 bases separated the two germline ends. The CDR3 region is CASSPPGAKPTSAFF. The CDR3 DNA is TGTGCCAGCTCACCACCGGGCGCGAAACCGACGTCGGCTTTCTTT.

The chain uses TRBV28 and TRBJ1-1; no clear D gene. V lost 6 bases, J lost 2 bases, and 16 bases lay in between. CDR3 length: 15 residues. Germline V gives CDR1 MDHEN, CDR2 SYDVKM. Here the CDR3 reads CASSLDRRSNTEAFF. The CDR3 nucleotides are TGTGCCAGCAGCTTGGACCGGAGAAGTAACACTGAAGCTTTCTTT.

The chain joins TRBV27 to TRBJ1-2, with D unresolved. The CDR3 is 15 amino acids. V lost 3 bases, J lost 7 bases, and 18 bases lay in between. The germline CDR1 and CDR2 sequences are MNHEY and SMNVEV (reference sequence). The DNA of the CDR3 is TGTGCCAGCAGTTTCAACGACTACGGGGTGGGTGGCTACACCTTC. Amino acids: CASSFNDYGVGGYTF.